This TCR beta chain was sequenced during a study of Ad26.COV2.S vaccination and SARS-CoV-2 variants. Study-wide findings and caveats: Whether participants received vaccine or placebo, their non-spike TCR breadth was similar. Vaccine recipients surpassed placebo recipients in spike-specific TCR breadth. After vaccination, substantial breadth of spike-specific CD8+ and CD4+ responses was reported.

As regards this clone: The antigen is not known.

Sequenced by immunoSEQ multiplex PCR; TCRdb stores in-frame clones only, minus some. The repertoire consists of 43,000 or so clones, with roughly four fifths occurring once and the leading ten covering less than 60%. The sample consisted of peripheral blood, taken after recovery from COVID-19. The receptor's source is a human donor who had recovered from COVID-19.

The chain's CDR3 is CAISVVEDTQYF. The CDR3 nucleotides are TGTGCCATCAGTGTAGTGGAAGATACGCAGTATTTT. J is TRBJ2-3 and V is TRBV10-3, with no clear D. CDR3 length: 12 residues. CDR1 and CDR2 (germline): ENHRY, SYGVKD. Trimming shortened V by 4 bases and J by 5 bases, and 7 bases separated the two germline ends.